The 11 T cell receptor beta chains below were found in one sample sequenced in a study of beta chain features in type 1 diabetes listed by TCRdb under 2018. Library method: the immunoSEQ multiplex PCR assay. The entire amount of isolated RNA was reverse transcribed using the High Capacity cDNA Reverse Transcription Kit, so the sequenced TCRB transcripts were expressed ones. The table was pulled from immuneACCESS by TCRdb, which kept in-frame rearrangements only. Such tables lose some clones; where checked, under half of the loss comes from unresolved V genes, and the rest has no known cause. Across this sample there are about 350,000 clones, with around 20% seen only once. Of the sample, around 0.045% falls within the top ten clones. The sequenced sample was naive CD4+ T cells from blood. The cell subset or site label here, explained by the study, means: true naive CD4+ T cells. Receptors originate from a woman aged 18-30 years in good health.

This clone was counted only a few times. In DNA form, the CDR3 reads TGCGCCAGCAGCCTTCTAGGTCTGGAGATCTCCTACAATGAGCAGTTCTTC. The encoded protein is CASSLLGLEISYNEQFF. The chain is built from TRBV4-1 and TRBJ2-1; D is ambiguous. In germline, CDR1 is MGHRA, CDR2 YSYEKL. The CDR3 runs 17 residues. The germline V and J ends were trimmed by 4 bases and 0 bases, with 16 bases remaining between them.

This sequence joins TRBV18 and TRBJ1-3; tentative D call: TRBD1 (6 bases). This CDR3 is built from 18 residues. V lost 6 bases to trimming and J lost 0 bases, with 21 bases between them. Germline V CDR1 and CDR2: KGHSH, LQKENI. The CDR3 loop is CASSRWQQGESSGNTIYF. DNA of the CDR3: TGTGCCAGCTCCCGGTGGCAACAGGGTGAAAGCTCTGGAAACACCATATATTTT.

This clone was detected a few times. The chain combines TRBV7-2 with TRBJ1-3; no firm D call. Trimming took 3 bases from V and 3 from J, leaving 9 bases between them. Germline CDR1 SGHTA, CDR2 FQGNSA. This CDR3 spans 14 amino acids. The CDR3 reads CASSFAGIGNTIYF. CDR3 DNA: TGTGCCAGCAGCTTTGCGGGTATTGGAAACACCATATATTTT. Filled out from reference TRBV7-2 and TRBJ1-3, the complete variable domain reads GAGVSQSPSNKVTEKGKDVELRCDPISGHTALYWYRQSLGQGLEFLIYFQGNSAPDKSGLPSDRFSAERTGGSVSTLTIQRTQQEDSAVYLCASSFAGIGNTIYFGEGSWLTVV.

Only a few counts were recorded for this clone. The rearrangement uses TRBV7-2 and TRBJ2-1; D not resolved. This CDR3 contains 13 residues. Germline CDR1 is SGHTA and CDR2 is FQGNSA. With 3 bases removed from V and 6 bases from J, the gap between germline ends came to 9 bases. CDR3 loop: CASSFVVSNEQFF. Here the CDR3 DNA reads TGTGCCAGCAGCTTTGTTGTTAGCAATGAGCAGTTCTTC.

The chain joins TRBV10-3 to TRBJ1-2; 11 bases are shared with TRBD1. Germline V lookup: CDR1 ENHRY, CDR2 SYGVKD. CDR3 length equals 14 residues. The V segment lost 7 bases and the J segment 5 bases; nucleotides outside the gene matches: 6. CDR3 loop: CAINQGQGGYGYTF. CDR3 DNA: TGTGCCATCAATCAGGGACAGGGGGGGTATGGCTACACCTTC.

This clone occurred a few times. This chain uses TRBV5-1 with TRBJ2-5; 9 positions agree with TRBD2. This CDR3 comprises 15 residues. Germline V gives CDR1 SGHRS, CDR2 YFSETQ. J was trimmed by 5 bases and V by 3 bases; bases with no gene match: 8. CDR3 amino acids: CASSYLAGQGETQYF. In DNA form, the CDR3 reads TGCGCCAGCAGCTACCTAGCGGGGCAAGGGGAGACCCAGTACTTC.

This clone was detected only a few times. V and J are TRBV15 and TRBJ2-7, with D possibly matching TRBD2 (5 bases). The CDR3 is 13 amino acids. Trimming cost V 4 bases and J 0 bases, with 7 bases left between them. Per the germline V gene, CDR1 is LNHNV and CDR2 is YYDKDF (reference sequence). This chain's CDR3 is CATSKRSSYEQYF. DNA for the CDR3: TGTGCCACCAGCAAGCGGTCCTCCTACGAGCAGTACTTC.

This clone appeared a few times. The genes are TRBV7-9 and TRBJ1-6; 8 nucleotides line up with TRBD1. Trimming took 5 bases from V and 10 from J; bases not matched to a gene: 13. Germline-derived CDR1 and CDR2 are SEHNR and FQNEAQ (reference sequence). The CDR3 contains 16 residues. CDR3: CASSTPGTGKQSPLHF. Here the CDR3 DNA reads TGTGCCAGCAGCACGCCCGGGACAGGAAAACAATCACCCCTCCACTTT.

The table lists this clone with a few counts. CDR3 bases: TGTGCCAGCAGCCAAGATCGGTCTAGCGGAGTCTCCTACAATGAGCAGTTCTTC. Translating it yields CASSQDRSSGVSYNEQFF. The chain joins TRBV14 to TRBJ2-1; 7 bases match TRBD2. This CDR3 has 18 residues. Losses at the gene ends were 0 bases for V and 0 bases for J; bases not matched to a gene: 8. Germline CDR1 reads SGHDN; CDR2 reads FVKESK. Looking up the rest from reference TRBV14 and TRBJ2-1 gives the full variable domain: EAGVTQFPSHSVIEKGQTVTLRCDPISGHDNLYWYRRVMGKEIKFLLHFVKESKQDESGMPNNRFLAERTGGTYSTLKVQPAELEDSGVYFCASSQDRSSGVSYNEQFFGPGTRLTVL.

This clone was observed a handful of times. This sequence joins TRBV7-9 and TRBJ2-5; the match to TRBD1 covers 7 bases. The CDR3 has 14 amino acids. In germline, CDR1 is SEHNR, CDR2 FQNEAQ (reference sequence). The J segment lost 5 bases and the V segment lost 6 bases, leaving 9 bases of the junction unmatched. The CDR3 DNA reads TGTGCCAGCAGTTTGGACAGGTCAACTGAGACCCAGTACTTC. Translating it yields CASSLDRSTETQYF.

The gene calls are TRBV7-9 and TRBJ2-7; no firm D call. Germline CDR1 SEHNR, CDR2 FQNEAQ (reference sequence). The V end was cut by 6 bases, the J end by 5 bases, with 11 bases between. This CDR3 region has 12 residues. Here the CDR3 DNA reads TGTGCCAGCAGTCCAGTAGCCAACGAGCAGTACTTC. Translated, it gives CASSPVANEQYF.